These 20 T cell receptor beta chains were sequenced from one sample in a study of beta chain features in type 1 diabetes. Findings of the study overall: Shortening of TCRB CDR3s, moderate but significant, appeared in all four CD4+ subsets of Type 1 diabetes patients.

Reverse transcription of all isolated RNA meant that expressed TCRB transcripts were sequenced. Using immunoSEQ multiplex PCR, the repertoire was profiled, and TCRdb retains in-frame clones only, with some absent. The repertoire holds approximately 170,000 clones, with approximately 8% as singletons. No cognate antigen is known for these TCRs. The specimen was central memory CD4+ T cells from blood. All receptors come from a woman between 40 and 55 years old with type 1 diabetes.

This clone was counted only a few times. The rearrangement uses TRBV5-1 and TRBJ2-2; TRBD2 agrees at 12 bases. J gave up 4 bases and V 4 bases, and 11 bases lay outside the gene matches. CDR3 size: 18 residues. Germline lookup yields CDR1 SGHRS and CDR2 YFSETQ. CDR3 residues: CASSEETSGRAGTGELFF. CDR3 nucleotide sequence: TGCGCCAGCAGCGAGGAGACTAGCGGGAGAGCGGGCACCGGGGAGCTGTTTTTT. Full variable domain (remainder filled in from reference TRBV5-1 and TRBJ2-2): KAGVTQTPRYLIKTRGQQVTLSCSPISGHRSVSWYQQTPGQGLQFLFEYFSETQRNKGNFPGRFSGRQFSNSRSEMNVSTLELGDSALYLCASSEETSGRAGTGELFFGEGSRLTVL.

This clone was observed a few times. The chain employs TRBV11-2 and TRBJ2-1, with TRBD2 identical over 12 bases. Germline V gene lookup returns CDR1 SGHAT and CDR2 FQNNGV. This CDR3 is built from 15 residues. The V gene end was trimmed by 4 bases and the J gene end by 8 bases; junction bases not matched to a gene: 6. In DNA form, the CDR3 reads TGTGCCAGCAGCTGGGGACTAGCGGGCCGGGATGAGCAGTTCTTC. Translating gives CASSWGLAGRDEQFF.

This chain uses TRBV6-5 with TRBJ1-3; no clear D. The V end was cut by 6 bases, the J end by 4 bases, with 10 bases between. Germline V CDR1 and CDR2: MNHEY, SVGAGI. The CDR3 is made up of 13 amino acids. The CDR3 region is CASSEHGGNTIYF. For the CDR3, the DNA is TGTGCCAGCAGCGAGCACGGGGGAAACACCATATATTTT.

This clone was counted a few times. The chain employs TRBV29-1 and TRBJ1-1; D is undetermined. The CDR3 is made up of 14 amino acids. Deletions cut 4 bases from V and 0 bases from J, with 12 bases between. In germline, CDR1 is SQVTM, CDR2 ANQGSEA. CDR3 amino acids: CSVGGPSLNTEAFF. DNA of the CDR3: TGCAGCGTTGGAGGGCCCAGCTTGAACACTGAAGCTTTCTTT.

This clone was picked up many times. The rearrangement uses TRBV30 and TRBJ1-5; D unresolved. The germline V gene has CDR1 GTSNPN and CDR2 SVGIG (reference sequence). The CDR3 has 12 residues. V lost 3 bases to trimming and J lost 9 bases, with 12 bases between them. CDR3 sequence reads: CAWSQPGGPQHF. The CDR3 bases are TGTGCCTGGAGCCAGCCGGGAGGGCCCCAGCATTTT.

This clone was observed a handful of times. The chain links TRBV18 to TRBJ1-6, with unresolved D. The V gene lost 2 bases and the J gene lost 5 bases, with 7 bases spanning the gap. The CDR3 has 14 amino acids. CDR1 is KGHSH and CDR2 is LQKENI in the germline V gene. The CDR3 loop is CASSPVEDNSPLHF. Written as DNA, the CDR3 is TGTGCCAGCTCACCAGTCGAGGATAATTCACCCCTCCACTTT. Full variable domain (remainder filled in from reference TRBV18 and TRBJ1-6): NAGVMQNPRHLVRRRGQEARLRCSPMKGHSHVYWYRQLPEEGLKFMVYLQKENIIDESGMPKERFSAEFPKEGPSILRIQQVVRGDSAAYFCASSPVEDNSPLHFGNGTRLTVT.

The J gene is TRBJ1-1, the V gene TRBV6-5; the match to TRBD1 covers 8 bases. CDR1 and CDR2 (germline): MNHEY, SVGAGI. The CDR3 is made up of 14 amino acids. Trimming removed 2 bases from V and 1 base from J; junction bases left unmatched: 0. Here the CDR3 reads CASSYGQGNTEAFF. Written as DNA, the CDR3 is TGTGCCAGCAGTTACGGACAGGGGAACACTGAAGCTTTCTTT.

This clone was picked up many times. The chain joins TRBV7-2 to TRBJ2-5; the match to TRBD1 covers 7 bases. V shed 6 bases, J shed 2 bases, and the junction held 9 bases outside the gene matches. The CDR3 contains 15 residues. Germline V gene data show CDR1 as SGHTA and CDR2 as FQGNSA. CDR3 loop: CASSQNRGNQETQYF. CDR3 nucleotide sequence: TGTGCCAGCAGTCAAAACAGGGGAAATCAAGAGACCCAGTACTTC.

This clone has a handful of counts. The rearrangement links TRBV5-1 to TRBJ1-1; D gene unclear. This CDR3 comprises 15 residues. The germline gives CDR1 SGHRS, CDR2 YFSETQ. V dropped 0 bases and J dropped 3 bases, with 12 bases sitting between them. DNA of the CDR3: TGCGCCAGCAGCTTGGCGCTAGGCATCGACACTGAAGCTTTCTTT. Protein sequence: CASSLALGIDTEAFF.

CDR3 nucleotides: TGTGCCAGCACCTTTAGCGGGAGATGGAACGAGCAGTACTTC. The encoded protein is CASTFSGRWNEQYF. This chain links TRBV28 with TRBJ2-7; 9 bases fit TRBD2. This CDR3 is 14 amino acids long. The V gene end was trimmed by 7 bases and the J gene end by 5 bases; junction bases not matched to a gene: 9. Germline CDR1 MDHEN, CDR2 SYDVKM.

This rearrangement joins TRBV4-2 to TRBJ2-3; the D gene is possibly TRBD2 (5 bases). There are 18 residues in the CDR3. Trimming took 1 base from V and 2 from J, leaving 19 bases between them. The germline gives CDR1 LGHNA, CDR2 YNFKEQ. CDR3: CASSQAVRLQRITDTQYF. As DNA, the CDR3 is TGTGCCAGCAGCCAAGCGGTTAGGCTACAGCGGATCACAGATACGCAGTATTTT.

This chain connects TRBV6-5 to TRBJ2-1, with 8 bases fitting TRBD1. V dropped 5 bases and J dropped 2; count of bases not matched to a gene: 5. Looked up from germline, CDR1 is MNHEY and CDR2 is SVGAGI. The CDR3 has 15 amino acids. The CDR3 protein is CASSPDRVAYNEQFF. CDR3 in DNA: TGTGCCAGCAGTCCGGACAGGGTCGCCTACAATGAGCAGTTCTTC.

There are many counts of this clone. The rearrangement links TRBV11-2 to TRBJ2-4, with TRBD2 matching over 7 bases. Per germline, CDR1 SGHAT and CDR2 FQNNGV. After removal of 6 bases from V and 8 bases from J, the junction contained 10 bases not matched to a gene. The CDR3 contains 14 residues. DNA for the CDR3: TGTGCCAGCAGTGTGGGGGGGGAGGTGGACATTCAGTACTTC. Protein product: CASSVGGEVDIQYF.

The CDR3 nucleotides read TGCAGCGTTGATAGGGGCGCCGGCACTGAAGCTTTCTTT. This sequence encodes CSVDRGAGTEAFF. The V call is TRBV29-1, the J call TRBJ1-1; D might be TRBD1 (5 bases). The V gene's germline CDR1 is SQVTM and CDR2 ANQGSEA. The CDR3 runs 13 residues. Trimming left V 3 bases short and J 4 bases short, with 12 bases between.

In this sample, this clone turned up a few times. CDR3 region: CASSHRRVAGWEQFF. The DNA of the CDR3 is TGTGCCAGCAGCCACCGTCGGGTAGCGGGATGGGAGCAGTTCTTC. V is TRBV7-9 and J is TRBJ2-1; 8 bases line up with TRBD2. Germline V gene data show CDR1 as SEHNR and CDR2 as FQNEAQ (reference sequence). The V and J ends lost 5 bases and 10 bases, in that order; junction bases with no gene match: 13. The CDR3 is made up of 15 amino acids.

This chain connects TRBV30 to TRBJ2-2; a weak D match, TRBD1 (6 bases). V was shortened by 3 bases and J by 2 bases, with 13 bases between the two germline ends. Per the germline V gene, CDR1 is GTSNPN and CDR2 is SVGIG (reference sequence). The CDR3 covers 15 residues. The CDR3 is CAWRKPDRNTGELFF. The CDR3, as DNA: TGTGCCTGGAGAAAACCGGACAGAAACACCGGGGAGCTGTTTTTT. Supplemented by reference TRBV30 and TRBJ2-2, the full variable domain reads SQTIHQWPATLVQPVGSPLSLECTVEGTSNPNLYWYRQAAGRGLQLLFYSVGIGQISSEVPQNLSASRPQDRQFILSSKKLLLSDSGFYLCAWRKPDRNTGELFFGEGSRLTVL.

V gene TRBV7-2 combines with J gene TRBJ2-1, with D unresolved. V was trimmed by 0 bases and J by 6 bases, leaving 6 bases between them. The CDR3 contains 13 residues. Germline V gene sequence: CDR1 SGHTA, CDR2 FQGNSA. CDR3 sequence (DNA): TGTGCCAGCAGCTTAGCGCCTAGCAATGAGCAGTTCTTC. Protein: CASSLAPSNEQFF.

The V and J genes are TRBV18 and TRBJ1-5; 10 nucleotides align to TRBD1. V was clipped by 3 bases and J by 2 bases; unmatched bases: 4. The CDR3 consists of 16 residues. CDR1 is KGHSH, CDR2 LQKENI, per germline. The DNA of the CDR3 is TGTGCCAGCTCACCTGCCGGGACAGGGGGCAATCAGCCCCAGCATTTT. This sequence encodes CASSPAGTGGNQPQHF.

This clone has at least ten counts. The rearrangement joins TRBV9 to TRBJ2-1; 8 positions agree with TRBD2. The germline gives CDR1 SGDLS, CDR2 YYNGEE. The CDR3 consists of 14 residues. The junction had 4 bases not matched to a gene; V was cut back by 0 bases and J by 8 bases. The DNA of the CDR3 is TGTGCCAGCAGCGTAGCGGGAGGGCCAGATGAGCAGTTCTTC. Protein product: CASSVAGGPDEQFF.

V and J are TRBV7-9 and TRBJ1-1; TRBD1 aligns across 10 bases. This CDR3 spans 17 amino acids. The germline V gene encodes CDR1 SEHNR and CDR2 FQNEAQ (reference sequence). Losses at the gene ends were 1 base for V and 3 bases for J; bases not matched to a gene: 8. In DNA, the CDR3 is TGTGCCAGCAGCTTAGGACAGGGGGCGCGTTTGGACACTGAAGCTTTCTTT. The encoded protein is CASSLGQGARLDTEAFF.